One and the same sample provided the 5 T cell receptor beta chains below, sequenced in a study of blood T cells in healthy people across ages (dated by TCRdb to between 2015 and 2017). Library construction relied on 5' RACE. Sequenced using an Illumina HiSeq 2500. A second PCR of roughly 6 to 11 cycles was run with a J-beta primer mix and a sample-barcoded 5' primer. In-frame beta chains were kept once TCRdb had trimmed the public reads at Q25 with fastp and called clones with MiXCR. Each entry merges the rows of one CDR3 protein and shows their most common DNA and genes. In this sample the table shows under 850,000 distinct CDR3 sequences, around 36% of which occur a single time. Of the sample, about an eighth is held by the ten largest clones. The sequenced sample consisted of blood. These receptors all stem from a man between 18 and 29 years old in good health.

This chain links TRBV28 with TRBJ1-5; 7 nucleotides match TRBD1. CDR1 MDHEN and CDR2 SYDVKM come from the germline V gene. The CDR3 sequence is 14 residues long. The ends lost 6 bases at V and 7 bases at J; junction bases unmatched: 9. The CDR3 DNA follows: TGTGCCAGCAGGCCAACAGGGGTTCGACAGCCCCAGCATTTT. Amino acid sequence: CASRPTGVRQPQHF.

This clonotype was seen at least ten times. V and J are TRBV5-1 and TRBJ2-1; 8 bases line up with TRBD1. CDR3 length: 15 residues. Per germline, CDR1 SGHRS and CDR2 YFSETQ. Germline trimming cut 0 bases from V and 6 bases from J; bases unmatched to any gene: 5. The CDR3 is CASSLEDRVGNEQFF. DNA of the CDR3: TGCGCCAGCAGCTTGGAGGACAGGGTCGGCAATGAGCAGTTCTTC.

This chain uses TRBV12-3 or TRBV12-4 with TRBJ1-1; D uncertain. CDR3 length: 13 amino acids. Trimming took off 7 bases at V and 5 bases at J, with 14 bases between the two ends. Written as DNA, the CDR3 is TGTGCCAGCACCGTGGTAGGAAGGACTGAAGCTTTCTTT. It translates to CASTVVGRTEAFF.

A few counts support this clonotype. The rearrangement links TRBV5-4 to TRBJ2-1; 7 nucleotides align to TRBD1. The V segment lost 3 bases and the J segment 7 bases; nucleotides outside the gene matches: 7. From germline, CDR1 is SGHNT and CDR2 YYREEE (reference sequence). The CDR3 loop spans 14 amino acids. CDR3 DNA: TGTGCCAGCAGCTCGGGACAGATGAGGAATGAGCAGTTCTTC. Encoded protein: CASSSGQMRNEQFF.

This clonotype has more than one count but fewer than ten. This chain connects TRBV27 to TRBJ2-7, with D hard to call. Germline loops: CDR1 MNHEY, CDR2 SMNVEV (reference sequence). V was shortened by 6 bases and J by 4 bases, with 16 bases between the two germline ends. The CDR3 has 14 residues. This CDR3 is CASSGTMGAYEQYF. CDR3 DNA: TGTGCCAGCAGCGGAACTATGGGCGCGTACGAGCAGTACTTC.